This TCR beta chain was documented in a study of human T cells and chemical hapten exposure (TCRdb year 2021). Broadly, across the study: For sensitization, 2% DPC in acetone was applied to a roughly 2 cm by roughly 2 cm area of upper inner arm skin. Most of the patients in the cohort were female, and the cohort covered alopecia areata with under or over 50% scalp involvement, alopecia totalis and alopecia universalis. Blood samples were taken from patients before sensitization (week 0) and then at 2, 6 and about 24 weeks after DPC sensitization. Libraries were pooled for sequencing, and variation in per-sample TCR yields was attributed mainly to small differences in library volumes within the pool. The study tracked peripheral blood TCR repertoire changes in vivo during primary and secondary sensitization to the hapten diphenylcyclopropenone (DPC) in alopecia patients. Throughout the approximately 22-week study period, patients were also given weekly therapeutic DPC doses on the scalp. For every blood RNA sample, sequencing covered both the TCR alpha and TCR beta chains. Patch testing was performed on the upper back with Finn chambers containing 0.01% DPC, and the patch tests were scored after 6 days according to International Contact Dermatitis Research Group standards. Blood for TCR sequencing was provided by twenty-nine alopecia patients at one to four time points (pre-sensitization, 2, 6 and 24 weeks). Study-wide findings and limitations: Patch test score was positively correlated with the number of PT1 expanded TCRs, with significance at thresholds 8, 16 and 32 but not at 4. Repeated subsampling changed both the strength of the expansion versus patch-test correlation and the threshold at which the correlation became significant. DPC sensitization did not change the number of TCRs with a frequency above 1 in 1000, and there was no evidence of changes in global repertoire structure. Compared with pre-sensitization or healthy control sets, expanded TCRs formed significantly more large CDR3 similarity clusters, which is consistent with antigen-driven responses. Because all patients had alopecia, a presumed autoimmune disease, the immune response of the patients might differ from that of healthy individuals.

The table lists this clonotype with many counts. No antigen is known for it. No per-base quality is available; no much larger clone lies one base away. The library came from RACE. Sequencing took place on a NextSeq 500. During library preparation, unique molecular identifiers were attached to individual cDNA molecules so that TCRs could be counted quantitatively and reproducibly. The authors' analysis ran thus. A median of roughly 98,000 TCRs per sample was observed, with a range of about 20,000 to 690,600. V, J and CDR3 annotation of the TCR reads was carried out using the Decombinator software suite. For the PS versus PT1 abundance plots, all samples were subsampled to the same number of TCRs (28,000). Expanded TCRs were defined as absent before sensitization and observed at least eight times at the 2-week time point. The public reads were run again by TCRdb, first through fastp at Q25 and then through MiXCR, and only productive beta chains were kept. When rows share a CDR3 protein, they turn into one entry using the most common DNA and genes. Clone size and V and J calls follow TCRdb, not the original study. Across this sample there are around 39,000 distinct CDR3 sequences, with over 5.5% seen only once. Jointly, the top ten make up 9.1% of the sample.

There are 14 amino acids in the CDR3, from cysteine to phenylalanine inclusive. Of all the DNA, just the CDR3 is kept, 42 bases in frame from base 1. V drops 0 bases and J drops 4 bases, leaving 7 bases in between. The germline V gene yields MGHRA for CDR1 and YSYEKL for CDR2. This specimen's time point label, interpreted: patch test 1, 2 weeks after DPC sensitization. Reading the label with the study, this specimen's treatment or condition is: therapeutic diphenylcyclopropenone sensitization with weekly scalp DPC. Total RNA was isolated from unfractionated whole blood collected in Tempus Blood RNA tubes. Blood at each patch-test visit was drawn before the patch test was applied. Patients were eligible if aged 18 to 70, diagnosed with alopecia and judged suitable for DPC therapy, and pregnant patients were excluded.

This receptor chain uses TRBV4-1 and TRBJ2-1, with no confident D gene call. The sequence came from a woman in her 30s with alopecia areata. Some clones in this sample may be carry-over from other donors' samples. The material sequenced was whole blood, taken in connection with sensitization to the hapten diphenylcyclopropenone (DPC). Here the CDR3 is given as CASSQEGEYNEQFF. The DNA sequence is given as TGCGCCAGCAGCCAAGAAGGAGAGTACAATGAGCAGTTCTTC.